This passage covers 29 T cell receptor beta chains from one sample sequenced in a study of blood T cell repertoires in COVID-19. The assay was immunoSEQ multiplex PCR, and TCRdb's table has in-frame clones only and misses some. The profile covers approximately 350,000 clones, with around 91% appearing a single time and approximately 1% taken by the ten largest. Sequenced: PBMCs or T cells enriched from blood (not recorded which). The origin of the receptors is a man younger than 35 who had recovered from COVID-19.

This chain joins TRBV7-2 and TRBJ1-6; TRBD1 agrees at 7 bases. Germline CDR1 reads SGHTA; CDR2 reads FQGNSA. The CDR3 has 13 residues. V was pared by 5 bases and J by 9 bases, with 4 bases of the junction left unmatched. The CDR3 region is CASSGQAPSPLHF. CDR3 sequence (DNA): TGTGCCAGCAGCGGACAGGCCCCTTCACCCCTCCACTTT.

This clone was observed a few times. Here the CDR3 reads CASSRTSGYTDTQYF. CDR3 sequence (DNA): TGTGCCAGCAGCCGGACTAGCGGATACACAGATACGCAGTATTTT. The chain has TRBV7-8 and TRBJ2-3, with TRBD2 matching over 10 bases. V shed 5 bases and J 2 bases; nucleotides not matched to a gene: 4. Germline CDR1 SGHVS, CDR2 FQNEAQ. The CDR3 is made up of 15 amino acids.

The V call is TRBV3-1 (or the pseudogene TRBV3-2), the J call TRBJ1-1; D is possibly TRBD1 (5 bases). The CDR3 consists of 15 residues. Trimming pared 3 bases from V and 1 base from J, leaving 12 bases between. CDR1 is LGHDT and CDR2 is YNNKEL in the germline V gene (reference sequence). The CDR3 spells CASSHSRGGNTEAFF. For the CDR3, the DNA is TGTGCCAGCAGCCATTCTCGGGGGGGGAACACTGAAGCTTTCTTT.

As DNA, the CDR3 is TGCAGCGGGGCTCTAGCGACCTCCTACAATGAGCAGTTCTTC. Protein: CSGALATSYNEQFF. The chain combines TRBV29-1 with TRBJ2-1; a weak D match, TRBD2 (6 bases). Germline CDR1 SQVTM, CDR2 ANQGSEA. CDR3 size: 14 residues. Trimming shortened V by 7 bases and J by 0 bases, and 13 bases separated the two germline ends.

This chain links TRBV5-1 with TRBJ2-7, with TRBD1 identical over 9 bases. The CDR3 length is 15 residues. Looked up from germline, CDR1 is SGHRS and CDR2 is YFSETQ. With V trimmed by 5 bases and J by 2 bases, 8 bases remained unmatched. This chain's CDR3 is CASSIGGTGPYEQYF. In DNA form, the CDR3 reads TGCGCCAGCAGTATTGGCGGGACAGGGCCCTACGAGCAGTACTTC.

The chain couples TRBV7-3 to TRBJ2-1; 10 bases fit TRBD1. With 6 bases clipped from V and 3 bases from J, the junction kept 5 bases outside the gene matches. This CDR3 is 15 amino acids long. Germline CDR1 is SGHTA and CDR2 is FQGTGA. CDR3 region: CASSTDRGDYNEQFF. CDR3 in DNA: TGTGCCAGCAGTACGGACAGGGGGGACTACAATGAGCAGTTCTTC.

This chain connects TRBV5-1 to TRBJ2-3; 9 bases align to TRBD2. The V gene's germline CDR1 is SGHRS and CDR2 YFSETQ. The CDR3 spans 14 residues. V lost 4 bases and J lost 2; bases outside the gene matches: 2. The CDR3 loop is CASSQRGDTDTQYF. In DNA, the CDR3 is TGCGCCAGCAGCCAGCGGGGGGACACAGATACGCAGTATTTT.

V gene TRBV3-1 (or the pseudogene TRBV3-2) combines with J gene TRBJ2-7, with D tentatively TRBD2 (6 bases). V gave up 4 bases and J gave up 1 base, with 14 bases separating them. The CDR3 runs to 15 residues. CDR1 and CDR2 (germline): LGHDT, YNNKEL (reference sequence). CDR3 in DNA: TGTGCCAGCAGCCCGGGGGTGCGTACTTCCTACGAGCAGTACTTC. This encodes CASSPGVRTSYEQYF.

The chain employs TRBV5-4 and TRBJ2-5; no reliable D call. The germline V gene encodes CDR1 SGHNT and CDR2 YYREEE (reference sequence). Trimming removed 4 bases at V and 3 bases at J, with 7 bases between. The CDR3 is made up of 12 amino acids. In nucleotides, the CDR3 is TGTGCCAGCAGCCGCGACAAAGAGACCCAGTACTTC. Its translation is CASSRDKETQYF.

This sequence joins TRBV2 and TRBJ2-4; maybe TRBD2 (7 bases). This CDR3 region has 13 residues. Per the germline V gene, CDR1 is SNHLY and CDR2 is FYNNEI. The V gene lost 7 bases and the J gene lost 5 bases, with 12 bases spanning the gap. The CDR3 loop is CASNRGAENIQYF. For the CDR3, the DNA is TGTGCCAGCAACCGGGGGGCTGAAAACATTCAGTACTTC.

This chain joins TRBV28 and TRBJ1-1; 7 positions match TRBD1. CDR1 is MDHEN, CDR2 SYDVKM, per germline. The V segment lost 5 bases and the J segment 8 bases; nucleotides outside the gene matches: 5. The CDR3 has 12 residues. CDR3 sequence (DNA): TGTGCCAGCAGTCGACAGACAGGGGAAGCTTTCTTT. Translated, it gives CASSRQTGEAFF.

V and J are TRBV29-1 and TRBJ1-1; the D gene is possibly TRBD1 (5 bases). Per the germline V gene, CDR1 is SQVTM and CDR2 is ANQGSEA. CDR3 length equals 15 residues. Between the trimmed V and J ends, which lost 4 bases and 5 bases, there was a span of 20 bases. The CDR3 spells CSVVTPGRVGTEAFF. The CDR3 DNA reads as TGCAGCGTTGTAACCCCCGGCAGGGTGGGAACTGAAGCTTTCTTT.

The chain's CDR3 is CASSLTPSLAGAYNEQFF. CDR3 nucleotides: TGTGCCAGCAGCTTAACCCCTTCACTAGCGGGAGCCTACAATGAGCAGTTCTTC. The V and J genes are TRBV7-3 and TRBJ2-1; TRBD2 matches at 11 bases. The CDR3 has 18 residues. The germline CDR1 and CDR2 sequences are SGHTA and FQGTGA. V lost 0 bases, J lost 2 bases, and 6 bases stayed unmatched.

V and J are TRBV5-5 and TRBJ2-2, with 9 bases that match TRBD2. The V gene end was trimmed by 1 base and the J gene end by 1 base; junction bases not matched to a gene: 5. Germline V gene data show CDR1 as SGHKS and CDR2 as YYEKEE (reference sequence). The CDR3 has 17 residues. The CDR3: CASSLYSGGLNTGELFF. CDR3 sequence (DNA): TGTGCCAGCAGCTTGTATAGCGGGGGCCTGAACACCGGGGAGCTGTTTTTT.

This chain uses TRBV7-6 with TRBJ2-5; TRBD2 might be the D (5 bases). The CDR3 spans 16 residues. Trimming pared 5 bases from V and 7 bases from J, leaving 23 bases between. Germline CDR1 is SGHVS and CDR2 is FNYEAQ. The CDR3 sequence: CASSPLAGVPSGTQYF. The DNA of the CDR3 is TGTGCCAGCAGCCCACTGGCCGGGGTCCCCTCTGGGACCCAGTACTTC.

The chain links TRBV6-5 to TRBJ2-5, with D maybe TRBD2 (5 bases). This CDR3 comprises 13 residues. Trimming pared 10 bases from V and 1 base from J, leaving 13 bases between. CDR1 is MNHEY and CDR2 is SVGAGI in the germline V gene. In DNA form, the CDR3 reads TGTGCCACGGAGGCGGTTAGCCAAGAGACCCAGTACTTC. Amino acids: CATEAVSQETQYF.

The chain combines TRBV5-1 with TRBJ1-2; 7 bases align to TRBD1. The CDR3 runs to 14 residues. Germline CDR1 is SGHRS and CDR2 is YFSETQ. The junction had 10 bases not matched to a gene; V was cut back by 6 bases and J by 5 bases. The CDR3 bases are TGCGCCAGCACCTCGACAGGGAGTGTATATGGCTACACCTTC. This encodes CASTSTGSVYGYTF.

V and J are TRBV29-1 and TRBJ1-2; D is possibly TRBD1 (6 bases). The germline V gene has CDR1 SQVTM and CDR2 ANQGSEA. The CDR3 covers 13 residues. V lost 4 bases and J 0 bases, leaving 9 bases between the germline ends. This CDR3 reads CSVAGGPNYGYTF. DNA of the CDR3: TGCAGCGTTGCTGGGGGCCCTAACTATGGCTACACCTTC.

The rearrangement joins TRBV19 to TRBJ1-5; TRBD1 might be the D (5 bases). The germline CDR1 and CDR2 sequences are LNHDA and SQIVND (reference sequence). V was shortened by 10 bases and J by 3 bases, with 22 bases between the two germline ends. The CDR3 spans 16 residues. The CDR3 bases are TGTGCCACTGGGTTAACAGGCAGCTTGATCAATCAGCCCCAGCATTTT. The encoded protein is CATGLTGSLINQPQHF.

The chain links TRBV28 to TRBJ1-3, with 9 bases that match TRBD1. Germline V gene lookup returns CDR1 MDHEN and CDR2 SYDVKM. The CDR3 is made up of 17 amino acids. V was clipped by 4 bases and J by 0 bases; unmatched bases: 7. CDR3 amino acids: CASSSTGGHNSGNTIYF. The CDR3 DNA follows: TGTGCCAGCAGTTCTACAGGGGGCCATAACTCTGGAAACACCATATATTTT.

V is TRBV19 and J is TRBJ1-5; tentatively, D is TRBD1 (5 bases). Germline V gene sequence: CDR1 LNHDA, CDR2 SQIVND (reference sequence). V was trimmed by 4 bases and J by 0 bases, leaving 13 bases between them. The CDR3 is 16 amino acids. The CDR3 nucleotides are TGTGCCAGTAGTACTCTCAGGGTTAATAGCAATCAGCCCCAGCATTTT. Protein product: CASSTLRVNSNQPQHF.

This chain links TRBV7-2 with TRBJ2-7; D perhaps matches TRBD1 (5 bases). The CDR3 is 13 residues long. The germline CDR1 and CDR2 sequences are SGHTA and FQGNSA. Trimming took 4 bases from V and 4 from J, leaving 11 bases between them. The CDR3: CASSYNRGYEQYF. The CDR3 DNA sequence: TGTGCCAGCAGCTATAATAGGGGATACGAGCAGTACTTC.

This clone has a single count. V gene TRBV6-5 combines with J gene TRBJ1-1; 8 nucleotides align to TRBD1. This CDR3 spans 13 amino acids. V shed 0 bases, J shed 7 bases, and the junction held 1 base outside the gene matches. Germline V CDR1 and CDR2: MNHEY, SVGAGI. For the CDR3, the DNA is TGTGCCAGCAGTTACTCGGGACAGGTTGAAGCTTTCTTT. Translation: CASSYSGQVEAFF.

The chain links TRBV5-4 to TRBJ2-5; 11 positions match TRBD1. CDR1 is SGHNT, CDR2 YYREEE, per germline (reference sequence). The CDR3 runs to 15 residues. Germline trimming cut 0 bases from V and 4 bases from J; bases unmatched to any gene: 2. CDR3: CASSLGDRGAETQYF. The CDR3 bases are TGTGCCAGCAGCTTGGGGGACAGGGGGGCAGAGACCCAGTACTTC.

The chain joins TRBV10-2 to TRBJ1-6, with TRBD1 identical over 8 bases. The J segment lost 7 bases and the V segment lost 4 bases, leaving 12 bases of the junction unmatched. Per the germline V gene, CDR1 is WSHSY and CDR2 is SAAADI. The CDR3 has 17 amino acids. CDR3 sequence reads: CASSVGTGGVGNSPLHF. Written as DNA, the CDR3 is TGCGCCAGCAGTGTGGGGACAGGTGGGGTCGGAAATTCACCCCTCCACTTT.

V usage is TRBV4-3 and J usage is TRBJ2-7; a weak D match, TRBD1 (6 bases). Germline lookup yields CDR1 LGHNA and CDR2 YSLEER. The CDR3 sequence is 15 residues long. The V end was cut by 3 bases, the J end by 6 bases, with 18 bases between. The CDR3 sequence is CASSQNRDPMGEQYF. CDR3 nucleotides: TGCGCCAGCAGCCAGAACAGGGACCCGATGGGCGAGCAGTACTTC.

J is TRBJ2-1 and V is TRBV11-2; TRBD2 agrees at 10 bases. The CDR3 covers 15 residues. From germline, CDR1 is SGHAT and CDR2 FQNNGV. V lost 3 bases to trimming and J lost 10 bases; unmatched junction nucleotides: 9. CDR3: CASSFKPSGSGEQFF. In DNA, the CDR3 is TGTGCCAGCAGCTTCAAGCCTAGCGGGAGTGGCGAGCAGTTCTTC.

The chain is built from TRBV19 and TRBJ1-5; the D is unclear. The CDR3 length is 15 residues. Germline V gene sequence: CDR1 LNHDA, CDR2 SQIVND (reference sequence). V was cut by 6 bases and J by 7 bases, with 19 bases left in between. The chain's CDR3 is CASSRKRDLRQPQHF. The CDR3 coding sequence is TGTGCCAGTAGCCGAAAGAGGGATCTCAGGCAGCCCCAGCATTTT.

This sequence joins TRBV19 and TRBJ2-7, with 7 nucleotides matching TRBD1. Trimming cost V 4 bases and J 0 bases; bases outside gene matches: 3. The length of the CDR3 is 14 residues. The V gene's germline CDR1 is LNHDA and CDR2 SQIVND (reference sequence). CDR3 loop: CASSNRGDSYEQYF. The DNA for the CDR3 is TGTGCCAGTAGTAACAGGGGCGACTCCTACGAGCAGTACTTC.